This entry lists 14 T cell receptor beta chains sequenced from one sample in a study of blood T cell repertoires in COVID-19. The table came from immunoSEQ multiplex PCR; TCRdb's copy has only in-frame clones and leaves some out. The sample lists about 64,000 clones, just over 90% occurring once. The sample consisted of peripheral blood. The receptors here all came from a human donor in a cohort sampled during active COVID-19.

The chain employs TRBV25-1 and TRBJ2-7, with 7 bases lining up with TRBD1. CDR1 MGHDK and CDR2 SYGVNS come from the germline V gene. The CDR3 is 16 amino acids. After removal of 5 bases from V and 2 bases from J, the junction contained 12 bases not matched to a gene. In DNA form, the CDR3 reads TGTGCCAGCAGTCCAGACCGGGACAGAAATCCCTACGAGCAGTACTTC. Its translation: CASSPDRDRNPYEQYF.

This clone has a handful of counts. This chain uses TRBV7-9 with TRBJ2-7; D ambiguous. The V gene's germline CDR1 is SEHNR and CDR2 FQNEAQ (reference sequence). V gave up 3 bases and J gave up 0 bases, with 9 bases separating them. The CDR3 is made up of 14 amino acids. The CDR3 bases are TGTGCCAGCAGCTTTGGAAGGAGCTCCTACGAGCAGTACTTC. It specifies CASSFGRSSYEQYF.

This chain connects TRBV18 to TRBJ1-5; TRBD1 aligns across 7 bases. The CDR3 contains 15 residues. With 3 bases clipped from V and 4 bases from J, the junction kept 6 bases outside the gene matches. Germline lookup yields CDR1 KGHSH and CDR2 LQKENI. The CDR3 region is CASSPEGTDNQPQHF. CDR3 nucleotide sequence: TGTGCCAGCTCACCTGAGGGGACAGATAATCAGCCCCAGCATTTT.

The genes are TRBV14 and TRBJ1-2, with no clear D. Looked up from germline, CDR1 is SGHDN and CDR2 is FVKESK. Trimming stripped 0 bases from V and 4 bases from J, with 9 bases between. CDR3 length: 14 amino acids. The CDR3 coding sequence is TGTGCCAGCAGCCAAGATCAGGAAATCTATGGCTACACCTTC. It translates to CASSQDQEIYGYTF.

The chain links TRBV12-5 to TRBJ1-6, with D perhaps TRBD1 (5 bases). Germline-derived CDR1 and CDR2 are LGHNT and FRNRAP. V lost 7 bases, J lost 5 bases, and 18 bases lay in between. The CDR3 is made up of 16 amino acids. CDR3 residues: CASAPPAGGDNSPLHF. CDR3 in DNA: TGTGCTAGTGCCCCTCCCGCGGGGGGAGATAATTCACCCCTCCACTTT.

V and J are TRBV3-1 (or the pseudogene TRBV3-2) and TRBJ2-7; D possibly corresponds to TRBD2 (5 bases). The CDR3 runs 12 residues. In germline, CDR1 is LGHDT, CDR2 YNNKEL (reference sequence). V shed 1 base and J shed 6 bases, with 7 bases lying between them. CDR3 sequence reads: CASSQAGSEQYF. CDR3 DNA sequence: TGTGCCAGCAGCCAAGCGGGATCCGAGCAGTACTTC.

The CDR3 reads CASRYLNQPQHF. CDR3 sequence (DNA): TGTGCCAGCAGATACCTAAATCAGCCCCAGCATTTT. The V gene is TRBV12-3 or TRBV12-4, the J gene TRBJ1-5; D is uncertain. V was cut by 6 bases and J by 4 bases, with 7 bases left in between. The CDR3 has 12 residues.

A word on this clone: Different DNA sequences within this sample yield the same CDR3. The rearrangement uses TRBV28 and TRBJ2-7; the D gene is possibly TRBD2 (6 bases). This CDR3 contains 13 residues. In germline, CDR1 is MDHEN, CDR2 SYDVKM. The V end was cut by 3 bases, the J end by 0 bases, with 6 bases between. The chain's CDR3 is CASSLGGSYEQYF. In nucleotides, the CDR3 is TGTGCCAGCAGTTTGGGGGGCTCCTACGAGCAGTACTTC. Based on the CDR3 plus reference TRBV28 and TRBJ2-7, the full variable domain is DVKVTQSSRYLVKRTGEKVFLECVQDMDHENMFWYRQDPGLGLRLIYFSYDVKMKEKGDIPEGYSVSREKKERFSLILESASTNQTSMYLCASSLGGSYEQYFGPGTRLTVT.

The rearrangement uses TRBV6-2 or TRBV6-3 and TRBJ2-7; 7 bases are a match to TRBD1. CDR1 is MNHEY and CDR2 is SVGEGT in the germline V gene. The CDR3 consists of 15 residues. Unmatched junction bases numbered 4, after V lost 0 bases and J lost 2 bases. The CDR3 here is CASSYSRTGTYEQYF. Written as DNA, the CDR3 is TGTGCCAGCAGTTACTCGAGGACAGGAACCTACGAGCAGTACTTC.

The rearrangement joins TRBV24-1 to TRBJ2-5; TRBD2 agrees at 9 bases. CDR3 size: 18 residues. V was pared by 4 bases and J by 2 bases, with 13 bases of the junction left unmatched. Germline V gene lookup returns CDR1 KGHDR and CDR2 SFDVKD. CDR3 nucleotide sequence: TGTGCCACCAGTGAGCGGACGACTAGCGGTTATCGTCAAGAGACCCAGTACTTC. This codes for CATSERTTSGYRQETQYF.

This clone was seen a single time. CDR3 residues: CASSGVEQYF. The CDR3 DNA sequence: TGTGCCAGCAGCGGGGTCGAGCAGTACTTC. The rearrangement links TRBV2 to TRBJ2-7; possibly TRBD2 for D (5 bases). The germline gives CDR1 SNHLY, CDR2 FYNNEI. Trimming took off 6 bases at V and 6 bases at J, with 6 bases between the two ends. The CDR3 covers 10 residues.

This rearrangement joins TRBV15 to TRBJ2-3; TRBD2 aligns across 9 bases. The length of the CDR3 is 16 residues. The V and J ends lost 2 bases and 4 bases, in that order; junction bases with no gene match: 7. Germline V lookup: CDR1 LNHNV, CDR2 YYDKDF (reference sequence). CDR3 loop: CATSRRTSDLADTQYF. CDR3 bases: TGTGCCACCAGCAGAAGGACTAGCGATTTGGCAGATACGCAGTATTTT.

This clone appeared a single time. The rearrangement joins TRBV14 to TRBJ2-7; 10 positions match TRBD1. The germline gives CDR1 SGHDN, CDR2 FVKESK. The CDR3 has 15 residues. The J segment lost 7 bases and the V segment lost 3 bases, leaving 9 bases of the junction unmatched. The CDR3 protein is CASSHLGQGTGEQYF. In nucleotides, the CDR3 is TGTGCCAGCAGCCACCTGGGACAGGGGACGGGGGAGCAGTACTTC.

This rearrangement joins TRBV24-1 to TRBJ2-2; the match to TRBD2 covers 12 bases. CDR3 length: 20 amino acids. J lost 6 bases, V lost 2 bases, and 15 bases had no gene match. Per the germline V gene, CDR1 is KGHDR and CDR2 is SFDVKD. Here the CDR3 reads CATSDWVGRRLAGVPGELFF. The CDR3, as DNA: TGTGCCACCAGTGATTGGGTGGGACGGCGACTAGCGGGAGTTCCCGGGGAGCTGTTTTTT.